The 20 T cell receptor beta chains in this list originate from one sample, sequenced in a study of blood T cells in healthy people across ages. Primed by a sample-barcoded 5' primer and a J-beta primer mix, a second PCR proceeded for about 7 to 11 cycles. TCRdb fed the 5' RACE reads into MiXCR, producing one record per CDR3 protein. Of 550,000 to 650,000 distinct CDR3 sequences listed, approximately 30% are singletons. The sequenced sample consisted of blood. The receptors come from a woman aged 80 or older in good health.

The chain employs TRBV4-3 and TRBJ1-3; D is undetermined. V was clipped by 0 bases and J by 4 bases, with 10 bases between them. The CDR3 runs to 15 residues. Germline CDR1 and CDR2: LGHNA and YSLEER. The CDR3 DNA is TGCGCCAGCAGCCAAGAGTTCAACCGGGGAAACACCATATATTTT. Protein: CASSQEFNRGNTIYF.

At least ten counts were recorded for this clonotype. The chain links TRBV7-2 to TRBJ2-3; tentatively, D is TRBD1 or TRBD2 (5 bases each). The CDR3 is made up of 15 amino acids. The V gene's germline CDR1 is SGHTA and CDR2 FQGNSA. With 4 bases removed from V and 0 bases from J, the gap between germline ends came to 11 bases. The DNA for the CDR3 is TGTGCCAGCAGCTCGATGGGACCGAGCACAGATACGCAGTATTTT. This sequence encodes CASSSMGPSTDTQYF.

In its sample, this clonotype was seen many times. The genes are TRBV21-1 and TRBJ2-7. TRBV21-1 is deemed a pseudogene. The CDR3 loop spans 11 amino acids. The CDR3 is CASSKAGEQYF. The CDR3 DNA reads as TGTGCCAGCAGCAAAGCTGGCGAGCAGTACTTC.

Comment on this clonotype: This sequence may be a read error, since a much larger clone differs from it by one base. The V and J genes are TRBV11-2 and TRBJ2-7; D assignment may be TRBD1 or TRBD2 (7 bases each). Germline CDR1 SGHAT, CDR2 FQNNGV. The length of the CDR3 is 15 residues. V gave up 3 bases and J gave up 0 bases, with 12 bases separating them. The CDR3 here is CASSFDREGSYEQYF. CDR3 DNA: TGTGCCAGCAGCTTCGACAGGGAGGGCTCCTACGAGCAGTACTTC.

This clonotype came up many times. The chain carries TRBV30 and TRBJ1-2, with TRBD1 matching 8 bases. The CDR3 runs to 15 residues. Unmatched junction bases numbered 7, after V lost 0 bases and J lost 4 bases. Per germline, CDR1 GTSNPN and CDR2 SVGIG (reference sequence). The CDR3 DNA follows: TGTGCCTGGAGTGTACCTCAGGGGGCCGGCTATGGCTACACCTTC. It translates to CAWSVPQGAGYGYTF. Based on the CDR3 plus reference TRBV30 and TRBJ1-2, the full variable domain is SQTIHQWPATLVQPVGSPLSLECTVEGTSNPNLYWYRQAAGRGLQLLFYSVGIGQISSEVPQNLSASRPQDRQFILSSKKLLLSDSGFYLCAWSVPQGAGYGYTFGSGTRLTVV.

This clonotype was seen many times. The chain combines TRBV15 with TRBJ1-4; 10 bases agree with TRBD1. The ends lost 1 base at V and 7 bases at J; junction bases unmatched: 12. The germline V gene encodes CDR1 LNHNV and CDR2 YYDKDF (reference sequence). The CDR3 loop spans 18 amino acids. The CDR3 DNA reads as TGTGCCACCAGCAGAGGGGGACAGGGGAATATGGGGGGTGAAAAACTGTTTTTT. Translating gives CATSRGGQGNMGGEKLFF.

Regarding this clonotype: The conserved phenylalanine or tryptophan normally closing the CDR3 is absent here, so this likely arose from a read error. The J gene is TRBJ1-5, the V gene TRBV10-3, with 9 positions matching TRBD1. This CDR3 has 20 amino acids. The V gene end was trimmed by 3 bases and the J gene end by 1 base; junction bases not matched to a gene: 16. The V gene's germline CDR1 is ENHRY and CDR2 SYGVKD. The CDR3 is CAISDSFGQGRDMSNQPQHY. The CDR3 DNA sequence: TGTGCCATCAGTGATAGTTTCGGACAGGGGCGGGATATGAGCAATCAGCCCCAGCATTAT.

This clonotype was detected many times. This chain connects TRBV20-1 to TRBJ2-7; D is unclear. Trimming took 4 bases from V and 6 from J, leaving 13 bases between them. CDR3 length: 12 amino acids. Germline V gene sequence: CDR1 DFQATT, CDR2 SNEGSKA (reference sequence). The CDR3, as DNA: TGCAGTGCTAAAGGCCAGTGGATCGAGCAGTACTTC. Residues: CSAKGQWIEQYF.

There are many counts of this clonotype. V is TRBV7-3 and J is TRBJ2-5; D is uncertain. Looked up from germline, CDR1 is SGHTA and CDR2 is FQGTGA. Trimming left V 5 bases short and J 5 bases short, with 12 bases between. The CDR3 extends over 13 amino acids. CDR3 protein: CASSRLAGETQYF. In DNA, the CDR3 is TGTGCCAGCAGCCGGTTGGCTGGGGAGACCCAGTACTTC.

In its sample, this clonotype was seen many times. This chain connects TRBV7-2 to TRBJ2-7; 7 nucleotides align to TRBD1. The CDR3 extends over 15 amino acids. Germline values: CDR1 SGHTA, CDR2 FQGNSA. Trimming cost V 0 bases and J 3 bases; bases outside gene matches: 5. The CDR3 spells CASSLAPGTVYEQYF. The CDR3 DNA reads TGTGCCAGCAGCTTAGCCCCCGGGACAGTCTACGAGCAGTACTTC.

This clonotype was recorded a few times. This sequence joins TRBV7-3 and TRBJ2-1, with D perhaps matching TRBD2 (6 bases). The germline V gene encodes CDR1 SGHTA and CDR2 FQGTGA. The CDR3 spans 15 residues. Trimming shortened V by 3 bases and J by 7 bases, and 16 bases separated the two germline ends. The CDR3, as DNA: TGTGCCAGCAGCTTTGGCGGGGCCCGTACAAATGAGCAGTTCTTC. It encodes CASSFGGARTNEQFF.

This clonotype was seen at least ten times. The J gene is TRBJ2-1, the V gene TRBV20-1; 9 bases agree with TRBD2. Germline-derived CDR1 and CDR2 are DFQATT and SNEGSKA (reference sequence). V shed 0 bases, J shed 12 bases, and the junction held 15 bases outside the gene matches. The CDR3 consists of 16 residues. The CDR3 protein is CSARDALAGSGMGQFF. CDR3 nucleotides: TGCAGTGCTAGAGACGCTCTAGCGGGGTCTGGAATGGGGCAGTTCTTC.

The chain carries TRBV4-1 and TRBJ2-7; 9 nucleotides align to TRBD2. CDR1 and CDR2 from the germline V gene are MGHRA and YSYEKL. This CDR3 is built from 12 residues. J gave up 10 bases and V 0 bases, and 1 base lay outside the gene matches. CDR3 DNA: TGCGCCAGCAGCCAAGATAGCGGGAGCCAGTACTTC. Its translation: CASSQDSGSQYF.

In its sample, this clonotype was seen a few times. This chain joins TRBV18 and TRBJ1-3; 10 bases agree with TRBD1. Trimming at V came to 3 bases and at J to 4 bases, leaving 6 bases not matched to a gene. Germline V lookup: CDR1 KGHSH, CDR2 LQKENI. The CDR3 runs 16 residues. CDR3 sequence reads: CASSPAGQGIGNTIYF. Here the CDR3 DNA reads TGTGCCAGCTCACCCGCGGGACAGGGGATCGGAAACACCATATATTTT.

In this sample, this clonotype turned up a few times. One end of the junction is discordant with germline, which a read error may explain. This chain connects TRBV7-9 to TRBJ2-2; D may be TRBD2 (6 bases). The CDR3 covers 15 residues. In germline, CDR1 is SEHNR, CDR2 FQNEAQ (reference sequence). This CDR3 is CARSPGLSNTGELFF. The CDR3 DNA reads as TGTGCCCGCAGCCCGGGACTCTCTAACACCGGGGAGCTGTTTTTT.

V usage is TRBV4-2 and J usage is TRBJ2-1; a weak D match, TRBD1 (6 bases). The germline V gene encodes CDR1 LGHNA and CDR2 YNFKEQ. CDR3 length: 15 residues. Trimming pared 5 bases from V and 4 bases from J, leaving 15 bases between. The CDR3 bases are TGTGCCAGCAGCTTGGACAGCCTCATGTACAATGAGCAGTTCTTC. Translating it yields CASSLDSLMYNEQFF.

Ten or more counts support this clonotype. In nucleotides, the CDR3 is TGTGCCAGCAGCCTCGTCAGGGGCACTGAAGCTTTCTTT. Translated: CASSLVRGTEAFF. The chain employs TRBV7-2 and TRBJ1-1; D perhaps matches TRBD1 (6 bases). Germline CDR1 is SGHTA and CDR2 is FQGNSA. Trimming took 5 bases from V and 4 from J, leaving 11 bases between them. There are 13 residues in the CDR3.

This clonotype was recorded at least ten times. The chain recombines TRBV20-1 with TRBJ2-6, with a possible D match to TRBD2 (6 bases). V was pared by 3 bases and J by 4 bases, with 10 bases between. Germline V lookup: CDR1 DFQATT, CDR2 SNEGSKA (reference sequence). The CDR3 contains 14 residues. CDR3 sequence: CSASGTSGANVLTF. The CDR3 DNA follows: TGCAGTGCTAGTGGGACTTCGGGGGCCAACGTCCTGACTTTC.

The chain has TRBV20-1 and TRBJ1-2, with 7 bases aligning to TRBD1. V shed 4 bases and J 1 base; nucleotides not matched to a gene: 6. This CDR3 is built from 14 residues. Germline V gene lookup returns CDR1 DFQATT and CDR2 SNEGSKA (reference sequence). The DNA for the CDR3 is TGCAGTGCTACAAGACAGGGTGGTAACTATGGCTACACCTTC. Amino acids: CSATRQGGNYGYTF.

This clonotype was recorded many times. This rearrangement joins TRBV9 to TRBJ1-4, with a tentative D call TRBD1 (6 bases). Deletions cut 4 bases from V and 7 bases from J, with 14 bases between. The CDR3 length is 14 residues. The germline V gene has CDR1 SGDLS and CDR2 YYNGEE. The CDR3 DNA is TGTGCCAGCAGCTCCAGGGGCAGGGGTGAAAAACTGTTTTTT. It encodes CASSSRGRGEKLFF.